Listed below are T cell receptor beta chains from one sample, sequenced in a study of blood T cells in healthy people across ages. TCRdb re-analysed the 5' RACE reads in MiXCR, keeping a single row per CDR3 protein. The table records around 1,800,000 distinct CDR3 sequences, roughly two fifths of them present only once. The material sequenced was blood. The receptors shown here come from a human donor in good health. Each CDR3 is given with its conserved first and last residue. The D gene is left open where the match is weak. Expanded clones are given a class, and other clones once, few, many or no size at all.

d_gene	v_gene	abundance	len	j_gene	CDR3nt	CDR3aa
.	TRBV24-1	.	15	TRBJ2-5	TGTGCCACCAGTGAATCCGGGACCCGGGGGGAGACCCAGTACTTC	CATSESGTRGETQYF
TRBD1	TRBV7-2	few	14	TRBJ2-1	TGTGCCAGCAGCCATCAGACAGGGAAGAATGAGCAGTTCTTC	CASSHQTGKNEQFF
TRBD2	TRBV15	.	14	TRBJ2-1	TGTGCCACCAGCGACGGACTAGCATCCAATGAGCAGTTCTTC	CATSDGLASNEQFF
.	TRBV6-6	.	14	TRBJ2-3	TGTGCCAGCAGACGCGGACAGATCACAGATACGCAGTATTTT	CASRRGQITDTQYF
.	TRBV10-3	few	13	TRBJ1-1	TGTGCCATCAGTGCCAGGGCCGGCACTGAAGCTTTCTTT	CAISARAGTEAFF
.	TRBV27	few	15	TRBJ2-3	TGTGCCAGCAGTTTAGGTTCGGTGTCCACAGATACGCAGTATTTT	CASSLGSVSTDTQYF
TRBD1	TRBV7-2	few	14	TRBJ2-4	TGTGCCAGCAGCTTAGGGGACAGGGGTGACATTCAGTACTTC	CASSLGDRGDIQYF
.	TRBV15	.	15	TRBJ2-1	TGTGCCACCAGCAAAGCGCTTGGAGACGGAGGTGAGCAGTTCTTC	CATSKALGDGGEQFF
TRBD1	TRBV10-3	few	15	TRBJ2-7	TGTGCCACACAAGAACGGACAGGGGAGGCCTACGAGCAGTACTTC	CATQERTGEAYEQYF
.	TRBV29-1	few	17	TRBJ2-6	TGCAGCGTCGCATTACGGTACAGCCTCTCTGGGGCCAACGTCCTGACTTTC	CSVALRYSLSGANVLTF
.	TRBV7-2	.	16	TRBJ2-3	TGTGCCAGCAGCTCACAGGGGAGGGCCTTGGCAGATACGCAGTATTTT	CASSSQGRALADTQYF
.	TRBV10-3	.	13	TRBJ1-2	TGTGCCATCACTGTGACCGAGAACTATGGCTACACCTTC	CAITVTENYGYTF
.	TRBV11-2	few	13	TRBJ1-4	TGTGCCAGCAGCTCCTGGACGGATGAAAAACTGTTTTTT	CASSSWTDEKLFF
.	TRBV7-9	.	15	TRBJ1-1	TGTGCCAGCAGCTTATTCGGTGGGGTGAACACTGAAGCTTTCTTT	CASSLFGGVNTEAFF
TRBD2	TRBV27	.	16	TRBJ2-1	TGTGCCAGCAGTCCGCTAGCGGGGTTTGGGTACAATGAGCAGTTCTTC	CASSPLAGFGYNEQFF
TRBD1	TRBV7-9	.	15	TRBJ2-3	TGTGCCAGCAGCTTATTGGGACAGTACACAGATACGCAGTATTTT	CASSLLGQYTDTQYF
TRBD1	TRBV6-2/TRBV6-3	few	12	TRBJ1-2	TGTGCCAGCAGTCGACAGACAGGGGGCTACACCTTC	CASSRQTGGYTF
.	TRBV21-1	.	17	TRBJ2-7	TGTGCCAGCAGCAAAGAAATAGGGCAGGGCCTTTCCTACGAGCAGTACTTC	CASSKEIGQGLSYEQYF
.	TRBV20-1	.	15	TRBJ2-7	TGCAGTGCTAGAGGGGGGTCGGGACAAATCTACGAGCAGTACTTC	CSARGGSGQIYEQYF
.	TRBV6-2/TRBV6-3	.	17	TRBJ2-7	TGTGCCAGCAGTACCTCGAGACTTTCCGGAGGATCCTACGAGCAGTACTTC	CASSTSRLSGGSYEQYF
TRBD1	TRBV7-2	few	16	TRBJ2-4	TGTGCCAGCAGCTTAGTCCCCAGACAGGGGGCAAACATTCAGTACTTC	CASSLVPRQGANIQYF
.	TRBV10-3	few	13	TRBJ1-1	TGTGCCATCATGAGGACGGTGAACACTGAAGCTTTCTTT	CAIMRTVNTEAFF
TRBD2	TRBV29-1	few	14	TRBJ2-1	TGCAGCGTTGTCGGACTAGCGGGGATATATGAGCAGTTCTTC	CSVVGLAGIYEQFF
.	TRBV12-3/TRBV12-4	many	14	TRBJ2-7	TGTGCCAGCAGTTTAAGCGGCACCCAATACGAGCAGTACTTC	CASSLSGTQYEQYF
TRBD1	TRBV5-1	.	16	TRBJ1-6	TGCGCCAGCAGCTTGTCGGGGACAGAATCAAATTCACCCCTCCACTTT	CASSLSGTESNSPLHF
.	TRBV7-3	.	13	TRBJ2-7	TGTGCCAGCAGCTTATCCCTTTCGAACGAGCAGTACTTC	CASSLSLSNEQYF
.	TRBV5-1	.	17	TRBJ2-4	TGCGCCAGCAGCTTGTTTGGGAACATGGGGGCCAAAAACATTCAGTACTTC	CASSLFGNMGAKNIQYF
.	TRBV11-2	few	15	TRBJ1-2	TGTGCCAGCAGCTTGCCCTCTTCCTCTAACTATGGCTACACCTTC	CASSLPSSSNYGYTF
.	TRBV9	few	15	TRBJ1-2	TGTGCCAGCAGCGCTGACCTGGTGGGACTCGGTGGCTACACCTTC	CASSADLVGLGGYTF
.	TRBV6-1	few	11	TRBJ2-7	TGTGCCAGCAGTGTCGGGGACGAGCAGTACTTC	CASSVGDEQYF
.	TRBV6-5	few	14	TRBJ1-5	TGTGCCAGCAGTTGGAGGGGCACGAGTCAGCCCCAGCATTTT	CASSWRGTSQPQHF
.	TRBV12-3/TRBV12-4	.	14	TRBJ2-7	TGTGCCAGCTCCGGGACAACGGACCTCTACGAGCAGTACTTC	CASSGTTDLYEQYF
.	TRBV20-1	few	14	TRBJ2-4	TGCAGTGCTAGAGATCTGACCCGCGGGGACATTCAGTACTTC	CSARDLTRGDIQYF
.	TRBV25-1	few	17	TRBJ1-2	TGTGCCAGCAGTGAATTGGGCAGGAAGGAATTTGACTATGGCTACACCTTC	CASSELGRKEFDYGYTF
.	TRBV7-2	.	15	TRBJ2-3	TGTGCCAGCAGCCCACCTGATTCTATTACAGATACGCAGTATTTT	CASSPPDSITDTQYF
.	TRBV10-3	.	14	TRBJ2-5	TGTGCCGTCAGTGAGAGCAGTAACCAAGAGACCCAGTACTTC	CAVSESSNQETQYF
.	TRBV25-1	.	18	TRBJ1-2	TGTGCCAGTAGTGAATACATTGGCGTGGGGCCGGCTGGCTATGGCTACACCTTC	CASSEYIGVGPAGYGYTF
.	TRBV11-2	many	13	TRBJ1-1	TGTGCCAGCAGGTGGGGGGTAAAAGGAGAAGCTTTCTTT	CASRWGVKGEAFF
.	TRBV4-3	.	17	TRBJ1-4	TGCGCCAGCAGCCCAGAGGGGGGGGCAGCAACTAATGAAAAACTGTTTTTT	CASSPEGGAATNEKLFF
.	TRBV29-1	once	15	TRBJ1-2	TGCAGCGTTCTGCCGACTACGACAGGCTCCTATGGCTACACCTTC	CSVLPTTTGSYGYTF
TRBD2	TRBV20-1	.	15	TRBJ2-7	TGCAGTGCTAGCTCGGCTAGCGGGTTTCTCGACGAGCAGTACTTC	CSASSASGFLDEQYF
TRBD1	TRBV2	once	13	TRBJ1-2	TGTGCCAGCAGTTGGGACAGCACAGGAGGCTACACCTTC	CASSWDSTGGYTF
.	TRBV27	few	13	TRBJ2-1	TGTGCCAGCAGTGCCCTAGGGGCTCTGACTCAGTTCTTC	CASSALGALTQFF
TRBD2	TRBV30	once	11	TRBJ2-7	TGTGTGGGGGGGGAAATCTACGAGCAGTACTTC	CVGGEIYEQYF